At least ten counts were recorded for the clone carrying this TCR beta chain. Its target is not known. Patients with uncontrolled infections, other autoimmune diseases, pregnancy or lactation were excluded. This sample stems from a study of T cells in Graves' hyperthyroidism and ophthalmopathy. Study-level points and caveats: Stable hyperthyroidism and ophthalmopathy were separated using 13 V-J signatures.

Germline CDR1 and CDR2: SEHNR and FQNEAQ (reference sequence). V lost 1 base and J lost 3, with 7 bases in between. This CDR3 is 14 amino acids long. Amplification of TCR beta CDR3 regions used RNA as the template. The HTBI set primed first-round TCR CDR3 RT-PCR. MiXCR, run by TCRdb on the multiplex PCR reads, gives a single entry per CDR3 protein. The sample includes around 600,000 distinct CDR3 sequences, about 14% seen only once; the top ten take about 7%. V gene TRBV7-9 combines with J gene TRBJ1-5; D is unclear. This clonotype originated in a young woman with Graves' ophthalmopathy. The source material was blood. The CDR3 is CASSLVGHNQPQHF. The CDR3, as DNA: TGTGCCAGCAGCTTAGTAGGGCACAATCAGCCCCAGCATTTT.